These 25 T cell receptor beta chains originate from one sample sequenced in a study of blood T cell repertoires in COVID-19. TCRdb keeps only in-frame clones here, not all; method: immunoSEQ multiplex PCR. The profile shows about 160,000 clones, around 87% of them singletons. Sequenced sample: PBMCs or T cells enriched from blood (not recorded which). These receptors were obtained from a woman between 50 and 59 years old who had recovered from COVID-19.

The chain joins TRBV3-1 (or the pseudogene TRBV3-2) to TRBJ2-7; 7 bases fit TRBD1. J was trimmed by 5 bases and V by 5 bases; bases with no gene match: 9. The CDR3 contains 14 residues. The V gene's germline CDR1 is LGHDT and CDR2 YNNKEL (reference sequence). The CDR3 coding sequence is TGTGCCAGCAGCAAAAGAGGGACAGCCCACGAGCAGTACTTC. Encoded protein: CASSKRGTAHEQYF.

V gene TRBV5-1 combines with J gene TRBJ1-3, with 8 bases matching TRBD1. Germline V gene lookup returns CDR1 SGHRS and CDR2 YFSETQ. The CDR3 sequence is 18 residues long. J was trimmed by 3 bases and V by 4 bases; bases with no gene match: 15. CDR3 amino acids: CASSQNPQGVKGGNTIYF. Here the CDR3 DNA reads TGCGCCAGCAGCCAAAACCCACAGGGGGTGAAGGGTGGAAACACCATATATTTT.

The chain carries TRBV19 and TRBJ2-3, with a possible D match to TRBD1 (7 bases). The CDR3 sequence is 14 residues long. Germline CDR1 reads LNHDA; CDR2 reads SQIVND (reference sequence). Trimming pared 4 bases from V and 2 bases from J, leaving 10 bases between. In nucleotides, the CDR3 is TGTGCCAGTAGTACAGGGGGGTTCACAGATACGCAGTATTTT. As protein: CASSTGGFTDTQYF.

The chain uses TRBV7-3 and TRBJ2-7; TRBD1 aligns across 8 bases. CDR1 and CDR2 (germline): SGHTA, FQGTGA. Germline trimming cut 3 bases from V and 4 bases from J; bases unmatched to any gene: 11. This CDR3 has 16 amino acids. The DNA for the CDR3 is TGTGCCAGCAGCTTGGGACCACAGGGGGTCGGATACGAGCAGTACTTC. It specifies CASSLGPQGVGYEQYF.

CDR3 loop: CASSVGGGASQETQYF. CDR3 sequence (DNA): TGTGCCAGCAGCGTAGGCGGGGGGGCCTCCCAAGAGACCCAGTACTTC. The chain combines TRBV9 with TRBJ2-5, with 9 nucleotides matching TRBD2. CDR3 length: 16 residues. J lost 1 base, V lost 0 bases, and 4 bases had no gene match. Germline CDR1 reads SGDLS; CDR2 reads YYNGEE.

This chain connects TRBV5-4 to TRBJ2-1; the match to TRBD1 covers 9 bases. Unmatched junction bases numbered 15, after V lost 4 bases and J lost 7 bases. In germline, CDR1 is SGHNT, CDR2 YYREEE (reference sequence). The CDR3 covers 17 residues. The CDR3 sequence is CASSPTPGQGGGNEQFF. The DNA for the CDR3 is TGTGCCAGCAGCCCAACGCCGGGACAGGGAGGAGGAAATGAGCAGTTCTTC.

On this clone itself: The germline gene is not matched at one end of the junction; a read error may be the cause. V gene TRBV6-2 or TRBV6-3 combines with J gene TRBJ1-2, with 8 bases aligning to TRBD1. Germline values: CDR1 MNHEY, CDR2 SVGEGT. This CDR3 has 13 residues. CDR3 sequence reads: CASSGQGPYGYTF. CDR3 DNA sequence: TGTGCTAGCAGTGGACAGGGCCCCTATGGCTACACCTTC.

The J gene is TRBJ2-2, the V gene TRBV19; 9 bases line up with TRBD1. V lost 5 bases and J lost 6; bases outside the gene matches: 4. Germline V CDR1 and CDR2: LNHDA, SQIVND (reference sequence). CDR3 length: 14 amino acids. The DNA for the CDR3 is TGTGCCAGTAGTCCCGGGACAGGGCCCGGGGAGCTGTTTTTT. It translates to CASSPGTGPGELFF.

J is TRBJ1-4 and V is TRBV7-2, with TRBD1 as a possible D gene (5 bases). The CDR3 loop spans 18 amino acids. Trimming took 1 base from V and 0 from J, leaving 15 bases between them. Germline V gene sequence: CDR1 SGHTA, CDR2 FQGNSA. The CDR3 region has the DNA TGTGCCAGCAGCTTAGGGGGCAGGGTGAGGTCAACTAATGAAAAACTGTTTTTT. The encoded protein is CASSLGGRVRSTNEKLFF.

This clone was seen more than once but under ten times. The CDR3 DNA reads as TGTGCCACCAGTGATCCCCCCCGGGACAGTCACAATGAGCAGTTCTTC. This encodes CATSDPPRDSHNEQFF. V is TRBV24-1 and J is TRBJ2-1, with 7 bases matching TRBD1. The length of the CDR3 is 16 residues. Germline V gene data show CDR1 as KGHDR and CDR2 as SFDVKD. V trimming: 3 bases; J trimming: 5 bases; junction bases outside the gene matches: 9.

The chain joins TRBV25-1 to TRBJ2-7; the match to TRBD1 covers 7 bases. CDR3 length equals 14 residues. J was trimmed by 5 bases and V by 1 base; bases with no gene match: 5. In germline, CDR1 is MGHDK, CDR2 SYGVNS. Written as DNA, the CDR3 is TGTGCCAGCAGTGAATTTGTGACAGGGAACGAGCAGTACTTC. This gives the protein CASSEFVTGNEQYF.

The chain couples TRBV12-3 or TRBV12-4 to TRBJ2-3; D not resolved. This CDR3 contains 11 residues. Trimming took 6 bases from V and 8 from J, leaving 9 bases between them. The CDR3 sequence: CASSYQVTQYF. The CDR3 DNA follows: TGTGCCAGCAGCTATCAGGTTACGCAGTATTTT.

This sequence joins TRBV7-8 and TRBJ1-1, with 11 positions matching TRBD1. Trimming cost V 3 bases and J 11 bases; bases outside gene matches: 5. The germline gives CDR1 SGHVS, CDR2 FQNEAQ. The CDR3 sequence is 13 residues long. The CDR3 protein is CASSLGQGESAFF. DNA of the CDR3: TGTGCCAGCAGCTTGGGACAGGGGGAGAGTGCTTTCTTT.

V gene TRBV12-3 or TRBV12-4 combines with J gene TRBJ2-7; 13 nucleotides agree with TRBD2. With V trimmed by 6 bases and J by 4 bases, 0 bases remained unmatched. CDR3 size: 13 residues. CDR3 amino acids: CASRLAGGYEQYF. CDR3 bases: TGTGCCAGCAGACTAGCGGGGGGGTACGAGCAGTACTTC.

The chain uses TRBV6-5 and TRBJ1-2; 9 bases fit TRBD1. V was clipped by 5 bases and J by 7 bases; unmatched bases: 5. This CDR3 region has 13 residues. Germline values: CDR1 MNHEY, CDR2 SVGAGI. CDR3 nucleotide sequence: TGTGCCAGCAGTCCGGGACAGGGTCGTGGCTACACCTTC. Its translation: CASSPGQGRGYTF.

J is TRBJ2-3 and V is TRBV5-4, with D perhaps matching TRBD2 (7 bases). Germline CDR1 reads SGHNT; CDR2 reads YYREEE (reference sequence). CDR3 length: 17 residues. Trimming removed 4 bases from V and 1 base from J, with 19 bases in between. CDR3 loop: CASSGGAEGERTDTQYF. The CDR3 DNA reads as TGTGCCAGCAGCGGGGGGGCTGAGGGGGAACGCACAGATACGCAGTATTTT.

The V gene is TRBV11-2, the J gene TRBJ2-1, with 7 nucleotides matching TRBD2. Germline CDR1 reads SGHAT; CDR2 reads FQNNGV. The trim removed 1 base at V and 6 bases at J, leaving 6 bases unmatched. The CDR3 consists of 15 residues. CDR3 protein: CASSLALSGGNEQFF. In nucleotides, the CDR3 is TGTGCCAGCAGCTTAGCCTTATCGGGGGGCAATGAGCAGTTCTTC.

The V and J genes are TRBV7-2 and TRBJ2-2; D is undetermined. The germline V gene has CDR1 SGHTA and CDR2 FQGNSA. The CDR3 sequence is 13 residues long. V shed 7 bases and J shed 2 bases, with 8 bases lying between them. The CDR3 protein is CASTTPNTGELFF. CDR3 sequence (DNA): TGTGCCAGCACCACACCAAACACCGGGGAGCTGTTTTTT.

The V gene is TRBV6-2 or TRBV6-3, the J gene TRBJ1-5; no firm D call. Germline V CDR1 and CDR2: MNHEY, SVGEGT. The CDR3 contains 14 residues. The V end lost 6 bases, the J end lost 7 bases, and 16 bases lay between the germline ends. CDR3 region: CASSHPEGNQPQHF. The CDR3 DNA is TGTGCCAGCAGCCACCCCGAGGGAAACCAGCCCCAGCATTTT.

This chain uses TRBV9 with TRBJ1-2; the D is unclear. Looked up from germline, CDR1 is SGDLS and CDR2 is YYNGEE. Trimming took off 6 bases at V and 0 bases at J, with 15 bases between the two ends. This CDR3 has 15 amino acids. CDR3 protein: CASKDSGAPNYGYTF. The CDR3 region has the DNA TGTGCCAGCAAGGATTCCGGAGCACCTAACTATGGCTACACCTTC.

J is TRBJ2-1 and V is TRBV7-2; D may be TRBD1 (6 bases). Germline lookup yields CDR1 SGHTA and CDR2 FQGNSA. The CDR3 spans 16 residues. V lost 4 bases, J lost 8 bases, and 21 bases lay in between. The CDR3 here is CASSSRVTGTRDEQFF. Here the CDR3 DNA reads TGTGCCAGCAGCTCACGGGTTACCGGGACAAGGGATGAGCAGTTCTTC. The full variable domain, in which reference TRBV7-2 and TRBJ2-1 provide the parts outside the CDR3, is GAGVSQSPSNKVTEKGKDVELRCDPISGHTALYWYRQSLGQGLEFLIYFQGNSAPDKSGLPSDRFSAERTGGSVSTLTIQRTQQEDSAVYLCASSSRVTGTRDEQFFGPGTRLTVL.

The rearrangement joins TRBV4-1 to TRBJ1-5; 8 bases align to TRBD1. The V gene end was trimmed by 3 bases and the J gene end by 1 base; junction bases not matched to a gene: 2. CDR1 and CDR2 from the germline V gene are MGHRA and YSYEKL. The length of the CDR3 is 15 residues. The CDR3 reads CASSHGDRSNQPQHF. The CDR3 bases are TGCGCCAGCAGCCACGGGGACAGGAGCAATCAGCCCCAGCATTTT.

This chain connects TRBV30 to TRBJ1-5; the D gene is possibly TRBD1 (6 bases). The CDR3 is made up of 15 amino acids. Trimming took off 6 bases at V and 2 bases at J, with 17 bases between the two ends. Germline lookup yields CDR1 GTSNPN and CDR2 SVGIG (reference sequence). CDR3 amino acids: CACQQGNRGNQPQHF. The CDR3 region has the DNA TGTGCCTGTCAACAGGGTAATAGGGGCAATCAGCCCCAGCATTTT.

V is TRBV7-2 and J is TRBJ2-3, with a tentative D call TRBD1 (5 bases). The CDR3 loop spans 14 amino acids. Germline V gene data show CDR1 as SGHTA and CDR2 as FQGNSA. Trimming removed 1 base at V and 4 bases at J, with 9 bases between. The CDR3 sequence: CASSLGRAPDTQYF. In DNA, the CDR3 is TGTGCCAGCAGCTTAGGCAGGGCCCCAGATACGCAGTATTTT.

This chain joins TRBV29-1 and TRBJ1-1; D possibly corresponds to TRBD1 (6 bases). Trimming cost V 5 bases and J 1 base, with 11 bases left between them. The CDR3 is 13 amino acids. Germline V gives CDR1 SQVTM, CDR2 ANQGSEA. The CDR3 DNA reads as TGCAGCGTTTCTAGGACAGAGAACACTGAAGCTTTCTTT. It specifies CSVSRTENTEAFF.